This T cell receptor (beta chain) was observed in a study of patients and donors after allogeneic stem cell transplantation. Germline loops: CDR1 DFQATT, CDR2 SNEGSKA (reference sequence). This CDR3 spans 19 amino acids. With V trimmed by 5 bases and J by 2 bases, 17 bases remained unmatched. TCRdb reanalysed the RT-PCR reads using MiXCR and keeps one entry per CDR3 protein. Here the sample spans under 200,000 distinct CDR3 sequences, 25% to 35% being singletons. Specimen: blood, either unsorted or a sorted T cell fraction (not recorded which). The sequence was obtained from a human donor who was either an allogeneic HSCT recipient or a stem cell or donor lymphocyte infusion donor (not recorded which). It is not recorded whose cells these are; they may come from a transplant donor. The chain links TRBV20-1 to TRBJ2-1; 11 bases align to TRBD2. DNA of the CDR3: TGCAGTGCTCTTCAGGGGGCCGGTTTAGCGGGAGGGACCTACAATGAGCAGTTCTTC. Encoded protein: CSALQGAGLAGGTYNEQFF.